This T cell receptor beta chain was sequenced in a study of shared clonotypes between healthy human individuals. Study information: The plates for each donor numbered three CD4 naive, three CD4 memory, two CD8 naive and one CD8 memory.

Using immunoSEQ multiplex PCR, the repertoire was profiled, and TCRdb retains in-frame clones only, with some absent. The data hold hundreds of thousands of clones, with approximately 79% observed a single time. The CDR3 covers 13 residues. Trimming removed 8 bases from V and 1 base from J, with 10 bases in between. Germline CDR1 is SGHDN and CDR2 is FVKESK. The chain couples TRBV14 to TRBJ2-3; D gene uncertain. The receptor's source is a woman under 40 in good health. The specimen was memory CD4+ T cells sorted from blood. The subset is: CD45RA-negative fraction. The CDR3 DNA follows: TGTGCCAGCGGGCAGATGCGCACAGATACGCAGTATTTT. Protein product: CASGQMRTDTQYF.